This T cell receptor beta chain was identified in a study of shared clonotypes between healthy human individuals. As concerns this clone: At one end the junction does not follow the germline gene, possibly because of a read error.

Clones were read by immunoSEQ multiplex PCR, and TCRdb kept only the in-frame ones, dropping some. Among approximately 1,000,000 clones listed, approximately 80% were seen once. CDR3 length: 13 residues. CDR1 SGHRS and CDR2 YFSETQ come from the germline V gene. This receptor was identified in a man between 18 and 35 years old in good health. Some clones in this sample may be carry-over from other donors' samples. The sequencing sample was made of memory CD4+ T cells from PBMCs. Described subset: CD45RA-negative fraction. This chain uses TRBV5-1 with TRBJ2-7; tentatively, D is TRBD1 (5 bases). The CDR3 sequence is CAGSQGTFYEQYF. In DNA form, the CDR3 reads TGCGCCGGCAGCCAGGGCACCTTCTACGAGCAGTACTTC.